The rows below give T cell receptor beta chains drawn from one sample of a study of T cell changes during pregnancy in multiple sclerosis. Libraries were prepared by immunoSEQ multiplex PCR; TCRdb keeps only in-frame clonotypes and omits some of them. Among tens of thousands of clones listed, 90% were seen once. Sequencing used CD8+ T cells from peripheral blood mononuclear cells, obtained in the third trimester of pregnancy. Source of these receptors: a female donor with multiple sclerosis, enrolled in a pregnancy study. The CDR3 runs from the conserved cysteine through the conserved F or W. The D gene is left open where the match is weak. Size is omitted from some rows. Given values are once, few, many or a class for expanded clones.

size: NA
V: TRBV4-1
D: NA
J: TRBJ1-1
DNA: TGCGCCAGCAGCCAAGTGATGTTGGTCGTCGGACTCACTGAAGCTTTCTTT
CDR3: CASSQVMLVVGLTEAFF

size: NA
V: TRBV27
D: TRBD1
J: TRBJ1-6
DNA: TGTGCCAGCAGTTCCACCGGGACAGGGGGTTCACCCCTCCACTTT
CDR3: CASSSTGTGGSPLHF

size: NA
V: TRBV5-6
D: TRBD1
J: TRBJ2-5
DNA: TGTGCCAGCAGCTCCTTCGGGACAGGGTTCCAAGAGACCCAGTACTTC
CDR3: CASSSFGTGFQETQYF

size: NA
V: TRBV21-1
D: NA
J: TRBJ2-1
DNA: TGTGCCAGCGCATTGCCAGGGGGAACAACTGAGCAGTTCTTC
CDR3: CASALPGGTTEQFF

size: NA
V: TRBV4-3
D: NA
J: TRBJ1-5
DNA: TGCGCCAGCAGCCAAGATGTAGCACGGGGATTGGGCAATCAGCCCCAGCATTTT
CDR3: CASSQDVARGLGNQPQHF

size: NA
V: TRBV28
D: NA
J: TRBJ1-5
DNA: TGTGCCAGCAGCCTCGGGTTTGGCGAGGATCAGCCCCAGCATTTT
CDR3: CASSLGFGEDQPQHF

size: once
V: TRBV27
D: NA
J: TRBJ1-4
DNA: TGTGCCAGCAGTGCGAGGGGAGGTAATGAAAAACTGTTTTTT
CDR3: CASSARGGNEKLFF

size: NA
V: TRBV11-2
D: TRBD1
J: TRBJ2-7
DNA: TGTGCCAGCAGCTTAGATAGGGGACAGAGCTCCTACGAGCAGTACTTC
CDR3: CASSLDRGQSSYEQYF

size: NA
V: TRBV19
D: TRBD2
J: TRBJ2-1
DNA: TGTGCCAGTAGTTGGACTAGCGGGGGGTCCTACAATGAGCAGTTCTTC
CDR3: CASSWTSGGSYNEQFF

size: NA
V: TRBV15
D: NA
J: TRBJ2-3
DNA: TGTGCCACTGGGGAACGACTAGACACAGATACGCAGTATTTT
CDR3: CATGERLDTDTQYF

size: NA
V: TRBV19
D: TRBD2
J: TRBJ2-7
DNA: TGTGCCAGTAGTATCGCGGGGGGAGCTTACTACGAGCAGTACTTC
CDR3: CASSIAGGAYYEQYF

size: NA
V: TRBV9
D: TRBD1
J: TRBJ1-3
DNA: TGTGCCAGCAGCGTAGAGCCGGCGGGACAGCCTGGAAACACCATATATTTT
CDR3: CASSVEPAGQPGNTIYF

size: NA
V: TRBV9
D: TRBD1
J: TRBJ1-1
DNA: TGTGCCAGCAGCCCCGGGACAGGGGTTGAAGCTTTCTTT
CDR3: CASSPGTGVEAFF

size: many
V: TRBV5-1
D: NA
J: TRBJ2-3
DNA: TGCGCCAGCAGCCGACACAGGAGGGCAGATACGCAGTATTTT
CDR3: CASSRHRRADTQYF

size: NA
V: TRBV19
D: TRBD2
J: TRBJ2-7
DNA: TGTGCCAGTAGTATAAGGCGGGAGTCTTTCCACGAGCAGTACTTC
CDR3: CASSIRRESFHEQYF

size: NA
V: TRBV30
D: TRBD1
J: TRBJ2-7
DNA: TGTGCCTGGGGATTGGACAGGGGTGTCGAGCAGTACTTC
CDR3: CAWGLDRGVEQYF

size: NA
V: TRBV28
D: TRBD2
J: TRBJ2-1
DNA: TGTGCCAGCAGTTTAACTAGCGGCCCTTACAATGAGCAGTTCTTC
CDR3: CASSLTSGPYNEQFF

size: NA
V: TRBV5-4
D: TRBD1
J: TRBJ1-2
DNA: TGTGCCAGCAGCGGGGACAGGGACCGCTATGGCTACACCTTC
CDR3: CASSGDRDRYGYTF

size: NA
V: TRBV15
D: NA
J: TRBJ2-2
DNA: TGTGCCACCAGCAGAGAAGGGGTAGTGACCGGGGAGCTGTTTTTT
CDR3: CATSREGVVTGELFF

size: NA
V: TRBV5-4
D: NA
J: TRBJ2-1
DNA: TGTGCCAGCAGCTTAGGTAGCGTGGATGAGCAGTTCTTC
CDR3: CASSLGSVDEQFF

size: NA
V: TRBV28
D: TRBD1
J: TRBJ2-7
DNA: TGTGCCAGCAGTTTATACGGGACAGGGTTAGCCTACGAGCAGTACTTC
CDR3: CASSLYGTGLAYEQYF

size: NA
V: TRBV19
D: NA
J: TRBJ2-1
DNA: TGTGCCAGTAGTACTGGAGCGGCATCTTTCAATGAGCAGTTCTTC
CDR3: CASSTGAASFNEQFF

size: NA
V: TRBV19
D: NA
J: TRBJ2-7
DNA: TGTGCCAGTAGTATCTTTCAGGGCTTTGGCGAGCAGTACTTC
CDR3: CASSIFQGFGEQYF

size: few
V: TRBV27
D: TRBD2
J: TRBJ2-1
DNA: TGTGCCAGCAGTCAATCCCTAGCGGGGGCCAACAATGAGCAGTTCTTC
CDR3: CASSQSLAGANNEQFF

size: NA
V: TRBV27
D: NA
J: TRBJ1-5
DNA: TGTGCCAGCAGTCTCACAGGGTCTTATAGCAATCAGCCCCAGCATTTT
CDR3: CASSLTGSYSNQPQHF

size: NA
V: TRBV27
D: NA
J: TRBJ2-7
DNA: TGTGCCAGCAGTTACAAGGAGCAGTACTTC
CDR3: CASSYKEQYF

size: NA
V: TRBV9
D: TRBD1
J: TRBJ2-7
DNA: TGTGCCAGCAGCGTAGGGGGACAGCACTACGAGCAGTACTTC
CDR3: CASSVGGQHYEQYF

size: NA
V: TRBV27
D: NA
J: TRBJ2-7
DNA: TGTGCCAGCAGTGGGGACTACAGGGGGTACGAGCAGTACTTC
CDR3: CASSGDYRGYEQYF

size: NA
V: TRBV7-8
D: TRBD2
J: TRBJ2-5
DNA: TGTGCCAGCAGCTTAGCGGTAGCGGGGAAAGAGACCCAGTACTTC
CDR3: CASSLAVAGKETQYF

size: NA
V: TRBV6-1
D: TRBD2
J: TRBJ2-5
DNA: TGTGCCAGCAGTGTATCTACTAGCGGCCATGAGACCCAGTACTTC
CDR3: CASSVSTSGHETQYF

size: NA
V: TRBV7-9
D: TRBD1
J: TRBJ1-3
DNA: TGTGCCAGCGGGCAACGACAGGGGGTCGGAAACACCATATATTTT
CDR3: CASGQRQGVGNTIYF

size: NA
V: TRBV4-1
D: NA
J: TRBJ2-3
DNA: TGCGCCAGCAGCCAAGCCGGGGGAGATAGCCCCACAGATACGCAGTATTTT
CDR3: CASSQAGGDSPTDTQYF

size: NA
V: TRBV29-1
D: TRBD2
J: TRBJ2-1
DNA: TGCAGCGTGACTTCCGGGACTAGCACCTACAATGAGCAGTTCTTC
CDR3: CSVTSGTSTYNEQFF

size: NA
V: TRBV2
D: NA
J: TRBJ2-7
DNA: TGTGCCAGCAGTGAAGGGGACCGGGCAGGGGAACACGAGCAGTACTTC
CDR3: CASSEGDRAGEHEQYF

size: NA
V: TRBV30
D: TRBD2
J: TRBJ2-5
DNA: TGTGCCTGGAGTGTACTAGCGGGGGGGTTGGAGACCCAGTACTTC
CDR3: CAWSVLAGGLETQYF

size: NA
V: TRBV28
D: NA
J: TRBJ2-3
DNA: TGTGCCAGCAGTCCAGGGGGGACCCACACAGATACGCAGTATTTT
CDR3: CASSPGGTHTDTQYF

size: NA
V: TRBV5-4
D: NA
J: TRBJ1-1
DNA: TGTGCCAGCAGCTTGGAGGGGACACAGAACACTGAAGCTTTCTTT
CDR3: CASSLEGTQNTEAFF

size: few
V: TRBV7-3
D: NA
J: TRBJ2-2
DNA: TGTGCCAGCAGCGGGCTAACCGGGGAGCTGTTTTTT
CDR3: CASSGLTGELFF

size: NA
V: TRBV28
D: TRBD2
J: TRBJ2-7
DNA: TGTGCCAGCACGGGACTAGCGACCACCTACGAGCAGTACTTC
CDR3: CASTGLATTYEQYF

size: NA
V: TRBV15
D: TRBD2
J: TRBJ2-2
DNA: TGTGCCACCAGCAGAGATCGGGAGGGGCACGGGGAGCTGTTTTTT
CDR3: CATSRDREGHGELFF

size: NA
V: TRBV7-9
D: NA
J: TRBJ2-3
DNA: TGTGCCAGCAGCTCAGGCAGGGGAGTTTGGGATACGCAGTATTTT
CDR3: CASSSGRGVWDTQYF

size: NA
V: TRBV4-3
D: NA
J: TRBJ2-2
DNA: TGCGCCAGCAGCCAAGATGTAGCAGGGGACCTCCCGCGGGCCGGGGAGCTGTTTTTT
CDR3: CASSQDVAGDLPRAGELFF

size: once
V: TRBV27
D: TRBD1
J: TRBJ2-7
DNA: TGTGCCAGCAGTCCCCGACAGGGCCTCACCTACGAGCAGTACTTC
CDR3: CASSPRQGLTYEQYF

size: NA
V: TRBV7-6
D: NA
J: TRBJ2-1
DNA: TGTGCCAGCAAGCGGGTCCAGGGACCTGGTGAGCAGTTCTTC
CDR3: CASKRVQGPGEQFF

size: few
V: TRBV6-1
D: TRBD2
J: TRBJ2-3
DNA: TGTGCCAGCAGTGAAGCGCGGGGGGGGGCCACAGATACGCAGTATTTT
CDR3: CASSEARGGATDTQYF

size: NA
V: TRBV7-8
D: TRBD2
J: TRBJ2-7
DNA: TGTGCCAGCAGCAGTGGACTAGCGGGAGTTTACGAGCAGTACTTC
CDR3: CASSSGLAGVYEQYF

size: NA
V: TRBV19
D: TRBD1
J: TRBJ1-2
DNA: TGTGCCAGTAGGAAAACCAGGGACAGGGAGGATTATGGCTACACCTTC
CDR3: CASRKTRDREDYGYTF

size: NA
V: TRBV5-1
D: TRBD2
J: TRBJ2-1
DNA: TGCGCCAGCAGCTTGGCTACGACTAGCGGGAGTGATGAGCAGTTCTTC
CDR3: CASSLATTSGSDEQFF

size: NA
V: TRBV11-2
D: NA
J: TRBJ2-5
DNA: TGTGCCAGCAGCCTATCCCGGGAGACCCAGTACTTC
CDR3: CASSLSRETQYF

size: NA
V: TRBV28
D: NA
J: TRBJ1-3
DNA: TGTGCCAGCAGCCAGACAGAATCCCTGAGCATATATTTT
CDR3: CASSQTESLSIYF

size: NA
V: TRBV7-3
D: TRBD2
J: TRBJ2-1
DNA: TGTGCCAGCAGCCCCGGACTAGCCTACAATGAGCAGTTCTTC
CDR3: CASSPGLAYNEQFF

size: NA
V: TRBV28
D: NA
J: TRBJ2-7
DNA: TGTGCCAGCAGTTACGGTAATTCCTACGAGCAGTACTTC
CDR3: CASSYGNSYEQYF

size: NA
V: TRBV28
D: TRBD1
J: TRBJ1-4
DNA: TGTGCCAGCAGTGACTTCGGGACAGCAACTAATGAAAAACTGTTTTTT
CDR3: CASSDFGTATNEKLFF

size: NA
V: TRBV9
D: TRBD2
J: TRBJ2-3
DNA: TGTGCCAGCAGCGTAGGAACTAGCGGGATCGGGGGTAACACAGATACGCAGTATTTT
CDR3: CASSVGTSGIGGNTDTQYF

size: NA
V: TRBV15
D: TRBD2
J: TRBJ2-5
DNA: TGTGCCACCAGCAGAGGGGTGATGGCGGGGGAAGGTGAGACCCAGTACTTC
CDR3: CATSRGVMAGEGETQYF

size: NA
V: TRBV4-3
D: TRBD2
J: TRBJ2-7
DNA: TGCGCCAGCAGCCAAGACCCGGGACTAGCGGGGGGGCCTATCTACGAGCAGTACTTC
CDR3: CASSQDPGLAGGPIYEQYF

size: NA
V: TRBV5-1
D: NA
J: TRBJ1-2
DNA: TGCGCCAGCAGCTTGGGATTTAGGGAGGAGGGCTATGGCTACACCTTC
CDR3: CASSLGFREEGYGYTF